The 29 T cell receptor beta chains given below trace back to one sample, sequenced in a study of cytomegalovirus exposure and HLA in healthy donors. The PCR contained 60 Vbeta and 13 Jbeta primers. Some clones are missing from TCRdb's copy, which holds only in-frame ones; the method was immunoSEQ multiplex PCR. The repertoire shows some 130,000 clones; the top ten hold about 1.5%. Sequencing was performed on PBMCs. These receptors were collected from a middle-aged woman in good health and CMV-seropositive.

The CDR3 is CASSFAYSYNEQFF. CDR3 nucleotides: TGTGCCAGCAGCTTCGCTTACAGCTACAATGAGCAGTTCTTC. The gene calls are TRBV5-6 and TRBJ2-1, with D unclear. V was pared by 2 bases and J by 3 bases, with 9 bases between. Germline V lookup: CDR1 SGHDT, CDR2 YYEEEE. CDR3 length: 14 residues.

V and J are TRBV5-1 and TRBJ1-2; no reliable D call. Germline V CDR1 and CDR2: SGHRS, YFSETQ. The length of the CDR3 is 13 residues. Trimming left V 4 bases short and J 4 bases short, with 11 bases between. Written as DNA, the CDR3 is TGCGCCAGCAGCGAGACTGAGATCTATGGCTACACCTTC. Its protein is CASSETEIYGYTF. The full variable domain, with the rest looked up from reference TRBV5-1 and TRBJ1-2, is KAGVTQTPRYLIKTRGQQVTLSCSPISGHRSVSWYQQTPGQGLQFLFEYFSETQRNKGNFPGRFSGRQFSNSRSEMNVSTLELGDSALYLCASSETEIYGYTFGSGTRLTVV.

This chain joins TRBV7-9 and TRBJ2-1; weak D call: TRBD2 (6 bases). The CDR3 runs 12 residues. Germline CDR1 reads SEHNR; CDR2 reads FQNEAQ (reference sequence). V dropped 6 bases and J dropped 6 bases, with 9 bases sitting between them. The CDR3 DNA reads as TGTGCCAGCAGACTAGCCATCAATGAGCAGTTCTTC. Translating it yields CASRLAINEQFF.

V gene TRBV7-9 combines with J gene TRBJ1-5; 10 nucleotides agree with TRBD1. J was trimmed by 4 bases and V by 11 bases; bases with no gene match: 23. CDR3 length: 19 amino acids. Germline values: CDR1 SEHNR, CDR2 FQNEAQ (reference sequence). The CDR3 sequence: CAPRRPWANPGQGNQPQHF. As DNA, the CDR3 is TGTGCCCCCAGGAGGCCCTGGGCGAACCCGGGACAGGGGAATCAGCCCCAGCATTTT.

This sequence joins TRBV19 and TRBJ2-2, with D possibly being TRBD1 (6 bases). From germline, CDR1 is LNHDA and CDR2 SQIVND (reference sequence). CDR3 length: 14 residues. V was trimmed by 10 bases and J by 2 bases, leaving 14 bases between them. CDR3 in DNA: TGTGCCACTACAGGGCGGAGAAACACCGGGGAGCTGTTTTTT. Translated, it gives CATTGRRNTGELFF.

In DNA, the CDR3 is TGTGCCAGTAGTATTTCAGGGTGGGGTCAGCCCCAGCATTTT. It codes for CASSISGWGQPQHF. V usage is TRBV19 and J usage is TRBJ1-5, with TRBD1 as a possible D gene (5 bases). Germline V gives CDR1 LNHDA, CDR2 SQIVND (reference sequence). Trimming cost V 3 bases and J 6 bases, with 12 bases left between them. There are 14 residues in the CDR3.

About this clone: Other DNA sequences in the sample encode the same CDR3. V is TRBV5-4 and J is TRBJ2-7; tentatively, D is TRBD2 (6 bases). Germline loops: CDR1 SGHNT, CDR2 YYREEE (reference sequence). The V and J ends lost 4 bases and 0 bases respectively, with 8 bases between them. The CDR3 consists of 13 residues. CDR3 loop: CASSPGSSYEQYF. In DNA form, the CDR3 reads TGTGCCAGCAGCCCCGGGAGCTCCTACGAGCAGTACTTC.

This sequence joins TRBV11-2 and TRBJ2-3; no clear D. The V gene lost 3 bases and the J gene lost 2 bases, with 6 bases spanning the gap. This CDR3 has 13 residues. CDR1 is SGHAT and CDR2 is FQNNGV in the germline V gene. The CDR3 DNA is TGTGCCAGCAGCTTTCAAATCACAGATACGCAGTATTTT. Its protein is CASSFQITDTQYF.

The DNA for the CDR3 is TGTGCCAGCAGCTTAGCTGTTAGGAGTTACAATGAGCAGTTCTTC. This translates into CASSLAVRSYNEQFF. The V gene is TRBV7-2, the J gene TRBJ2-1; D is uncertain. V lost 0 bases, J lost 4 bases, and 10 bases lay in between. In germline, CDR1 is SGHTA, CDR2 FQGNSA. The CDR3 spans 15 residues.

V usage is TRBV19 and J usage is TRBJ2-3, with TRBD2 matching 7 bases. The CDR3 is made up of 13 amino acids. Germline V gives CDR1 LNHDA, CDR2 SQIVND (reference sequence). The ends lost 7 bases at V and 5 bases at J; junction bases unmatched: 6. The CDR3 protein is CASNTRTRDTQYF. The DNA for the CDR3 is TGTGCCAGTAATACTCGGACTAGAGATACGCAGTATTTT.

The V and J genes are TRBV15 and TRBJ1-4; 10 bases align to TRBD1. In germline, CDR1 is LNHNV, CDR2 YYDKDF (reference sequence). V lost 1 base, J lost 7 bases, and 6 bases stayed unmatched. The CDR3 spans 16 residues. CDR3 region: CATSRGGTGVGEKLFF. The CDR3 region has the DNA TGTGCCACCAGCAGAGGCGGGACAGGGGTTGGTGAAAAACTGTTTTTT.

V gene TRBV9 combines with J gene TRBJ2-2, with D perhaps TRBD1 (5 bases). V lost 0 bases to trimming and J lost 4 bases, with 7 bases between them. The CDR3 extends over 14 amino acids. CDR1 and CDR2 from the germline V gene are SGDLS and YYNGEE. The CDR3 sequence is CASSVGTSTGELFF. The DNA of the CDR3 is TGTGCCAGCAGCGTAGGGACAAGCACCGGGGAGCTGTTTTTT. Full variable domain (missing parts from reference TRBV9 and TRBJ2-2): DSGVTQTPKHLITATGQRVTLRCSPRSGDLSVYWYQQSLDQGLQFLIQYYNGEERAKGNILERFSAQQFPDLHSELNLSSLELGDSALYFCASSVGTSTGELFFGEGSRLTVL.

J is TRBJ2-5 and V is TRBV7-2, with D maybe TRBD2 (6 bases). Trimming pared 6 bases from V and 5 bases from J, leaving 19 bases between. This CDR3 region has 15 residues. Per germline, CDR1 SGHTA and CDR2 FQGNSA. The CDR3, as DNA: TGTGCCAGCAGTTCTCGACTAGAGGCTGAGGAGACCCAGTACTTC. This gives the protein CASSSRLEAEETQYF.

This chain links TRBV19 with TRBJ2-7; 8 bases match TRBD2. The CDR3 has 15 residues. The germline gives CDR1 LNHDA, CDR2 SQIVND (reference sequence). With 1 base clipped from V and 3 bases from J, the junction kept 5 bases outside the gene matches. The DNA of the CDR3 is TGTGCCAGTAGTATAGGAAATAGCGGGATCTACGAGCAGTACTTC. Its protein is CASSIGNSGIYEQYF.

The V and J genes are TRBV5-1 and TRBJ2-4; 8 bases line up with TRBD2. Per germline, CDR1 SGHRS and CDR2 YFSETQ. The trim removed 2 bases at V and 0 bases at J, leaving 13 bases unmatched. This CDR3 is built from 19 residues. For the CDR3, the DNA is TGCGCCAGCAGCTTCCGGACTAGCCATGGGTTAATAGCCAAAAACATTCAGTACTTC. This sequence encodes CASSFRTSHGLIAKNIQYF.

The genes are TRBV4-1 and TRBJ2-7; TRBD1 matches 8 bases. CDR1 MGHRA and CDR2 YSYEKL come from the germline V gene. This CDR3 contains 13 residues. Trimming at V came to 0 bases and at J to 7 bases, leaving 2 bases not matched to a gene. CDR3 protein: CASSQDQGAEQYF. CDR3 nucleotides: TGCGCCAGCAGCCAAGATCAGGGGGCAGAGCAGTACTTC.

The CDR3 reads CASSTRYNEQFF. The CDR3 DNA reads TGTGCCAGCAGTACGAGATACAATGAGCAGTTCTTC. The V call is TRBV27, the J call TRBJ2-1; D gene uncertain. The CDR3 is 12 amino acids. V shed 5 bases and J shed 4 bases, with 6 bases lying between them. CDR1 and CDR2 from the germline V gene are MNHEY and SMNVEV (reference sequence).

The chain recombines TRBV4-1 with TRBJ1-2, with D hard to call. CDR3 size: 15 residues. Trimming left V 0 bases short and J 0 bases short, with 8 bases between. Per the germline V gene, CDR1 is MGHRA and CDR2 is YSYEKL. The CDR3 region has the DNA TGCGCCAGCAGCCAAGACCCAATTGCTAACTATGGCTACACCTTC. It is translated as CASSQDPIANYGYTF.

This chain's CDR3 is CASSSRTGGADTQYF. The CDR3, as DNA: TGCGCCAGCAGCTCCCGGACAGGGGGCGCAGATACGCAGTATTTT. The J gene is TRBJ2-3, the V gene TRBV5-1; 11 nucleotides agree with TRBD1. Germline CDR1 is SGHRS and CDR2 is YFSETQ. The length of the CDR3 is 15 residues. The J segment lost 4 bases and the V segment lost 3 bases, leaving 4 bases of the junction unmatched.

The rearrangement links TRBV5-1 to TRBJ2-3; 9 bases are shared with TRBD1. Germline-derived CDR1 and CDR2 are SGHRS and YFSETQ. J was trimmed by 3 bases and V by 2 bases; bases with no gene match: 7. The CDR3 length is 16 residues. In DNA, the CDR3 is TGCGCCAGCAGCTTCACCGGGACAGGGATTACAGATACGCAGTATTTT. It translates to CASSFTGTGITDTQYF.

This chain links TRBV30 with TRBJ2-5, with D unclear. CDR1 is GTSNPN and CDR2 is SVGIG in the germline V gene (reference sequence). This CDR3 has 11 residues. The V end was cut by 7 bases, the J end by 5 bases, with 11 bases between. The chain's CDR3 is CAYSGRETQYF. DNA of the CDR3: TGTGCCTACTCTGGCAGGGAGACCCAGTACTTC.

The chain employs TRBV5-1 and TRBJ2-7; D gene ambiguous. Per the germline V gene, CDR1 is SGHRS and CDR2 is YFSETQ. V was shortened by 0 bases and J by 1 base, with 8 bases between the two germline ends. This CDR3 is 14 amino acids long. The CDR3 region is CASSLGYNSYEQYF. The CDR3 nucleotides are TGCGCCAGCAGCTTGGGTTACAATTCCTACGAGCAGTACTTC.

The chain recombines TRBV11-2 with TRBJ2-7; possibly TRBD1 for D (6 bases). This CDR3 is built from 18 residues. The V gene's germline CDR1 is SGHAT and CDR2 FQNNGV. Trimming removed 5 bases from V and 5 bases from J, with 28 bases in between. CDR3 bases: TGTGCCAGCAGCGGAAATCAGGGGCCCTCACAACGCGTGAACGAGCAGTACTTC. It codes for CASSGNQGPSQRVNEQYF.

The rearrangement uses TRBV7-2 and TRBJ2-1, with 9 nucleotides matching TRBD1. Germline CDR1 reads SGHTA; CDR2 reads FQGNSA. The ends lost 4 bases at V and 5 bases at J; junction bases unmatched: 3. This CDR3 is 14 amino acids long. The CDR3 bases are TGTGCCAGCAGCTATGGGACAGGGAACAATGAGCAGTTCTTC. Its protein product is CASSYGTGNNEQFF.

The chain recombines TRBV4-2 with TRBJ2-3; 9 bases line up with TRBD2. CDR1 and CDR2 (germline): LGHNA, YNFKEQ. CDR3 length equals 14 residues. V was clipped by 1 base and J by 4 bases; unmatched bases: 0. Here the CDR3 reads CASSQGTSADTQYF. The CDR3 DNA follows: TGTGCCAGCAGCCAAGGGACTAGCGCAGATACGCAGTATTTT.

This chain uses TRBV27 with TRBJ2-2; D ambiguous. The V gene's germline CDR1 is MNHEY and CDR2 SMNVEV (reference sequence). The CDR3 runs to 18 residues. Trimming shortened V by 6 bases and J by 4 bases, and 24 bases separated the two germline ends. CDR3 sequence: CASRPPWALPVGTGELFF. The CDR3, as DNA: TGTGCCAGCAGGCCCCCCTGGGCGCTCCCCGTGGGCACCGGGGAGCTGTTTTTT.

The chain is built from TRBV11-2 and TRBJ1-4; unclear D gene. The V and J ends lost 3 bases and 6 bases respectively, with 14 bases between them. CDR1 SGHAT and CDR2 FQNNGV come from the germline V gene. CDR3 size: 15 residues. The CDR3 bases are TGTGCCAGCAGCTTTAACCCCCAGCGGGATGAAAAACTGTTTTTT. Its protein is CASSFNPQRDEKLFF.

This chain joins TRBV30 and TRBJ1-2; D uncertain. Trimming removed 2 bases from V and 7 bases from J, with 11 bases in between. Germline V lookup: CDR1 GTSNPN, CDR2 SVGIG (reference sequence). CDR3 length: 12 residues. CDR3 amino acids: CAWSPYPVGYTF. The CDR3 DNA sequence: TGTGCCTGGAGTCCCTACCCCGTTGGCTACACCTTC.

The chain employs TRBV11-2 and TRBJ1-3, with 10 bases fitting TRBD1. The junction had 7 bases not matched to a gene; V was cut back by 5 bases and J by 3 bases. Germline loops: CDR1 SGHAT, CDR2 FQNNGV. This CDR3 contains 16 residues. CDR3 residues: CASSTRQGAGGNTIYF. The CDR3 nucleotides read TGTGCCAGCAGCACGCGACAGGGGGCCGGTGGAAACACCATATATTTT.